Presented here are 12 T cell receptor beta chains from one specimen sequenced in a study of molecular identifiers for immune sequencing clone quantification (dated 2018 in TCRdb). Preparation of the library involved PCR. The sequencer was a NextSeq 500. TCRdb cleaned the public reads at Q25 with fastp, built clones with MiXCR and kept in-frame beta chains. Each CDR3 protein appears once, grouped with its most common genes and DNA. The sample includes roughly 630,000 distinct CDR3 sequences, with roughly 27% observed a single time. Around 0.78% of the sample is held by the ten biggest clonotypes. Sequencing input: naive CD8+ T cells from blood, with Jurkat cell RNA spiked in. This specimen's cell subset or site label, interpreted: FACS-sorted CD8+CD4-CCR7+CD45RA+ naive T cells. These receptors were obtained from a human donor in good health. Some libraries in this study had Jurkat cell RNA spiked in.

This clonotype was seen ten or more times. CDR3: CASSQLGTEAFF. The CDR3 nucleotides are TGTGCCAGCAGCCAATTGGGAACTGAAGCTTTCTTT. The V gene is TRBV16, the J gene TRBJ1-1; D is unclear. The CDR3 is 12 residues long. CDR1 is KGHSY, CDR2 FQNENV, per germline. The V and J ends lost 1 base and 5 bases respectively, with 5 bases between them. Combining the CDR3 with reference TRBV16 and TRBJ1-1 gives the whole variable domain GEEVAQTPKHLVRGEGQKAKLYCAPIKGHSYVFWYQQVLKNEFKFLISFQNENVFDETGMPKERFSAKCLPNSPCSLEIQATKLEDSAVYFCASSQLGTEAFFGQGTRLTVV.

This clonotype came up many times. CDR3 sequence: CASSYEWGRTEAFF. Here the CDR3 DNA reads TGTGCCAGCAGTTACGAGTGGGGGAGGACTGAAGCTTTCTTT. The chain employs TRBV6-2 or TRBV6-3 and TRBJ1-1; possibly TRBD1 for D (5 bases). This CDR3 is built from 14 residues. V dropped 2 bases and J dropped 5 bases, with 12 bases sitting between them. Looked up from germline, CDR1 is MNHEY and CDR2 is SVGEGT.

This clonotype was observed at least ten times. CDR3 in amino acids: CSAPIDTQYF. CDR3 nucleotides: TGCAGTGCCCCAATAGATACGCAGTATTTT. The chain joins TRBV20-1 to TRBJ2-3; D uncertain. V was trimmed by 6 bases and J by 5 bases, leaving 6 bases between them. The V gene's germline CDR1 is DFQATT and CDR2 SNEGSKA (reference sequence). The CDR3 spans 10 residues.

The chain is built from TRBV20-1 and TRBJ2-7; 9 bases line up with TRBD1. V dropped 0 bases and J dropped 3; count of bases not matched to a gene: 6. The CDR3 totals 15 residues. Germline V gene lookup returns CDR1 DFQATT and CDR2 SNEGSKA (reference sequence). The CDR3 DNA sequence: TGCAGTGCTAGAGACAGGACAGGGGCCCACTACGAGCAGTACTTC. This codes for CSARDRTGAHYEQYF.

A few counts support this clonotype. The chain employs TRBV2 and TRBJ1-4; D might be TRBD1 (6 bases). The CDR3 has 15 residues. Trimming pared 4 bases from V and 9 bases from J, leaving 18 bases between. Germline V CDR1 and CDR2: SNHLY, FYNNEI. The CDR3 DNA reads TGTGCCAGCAGTGGCAGGGGAGAGGGATGGAAAAAACTGTTTTTT. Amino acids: CASSGRGEGWKKLFF. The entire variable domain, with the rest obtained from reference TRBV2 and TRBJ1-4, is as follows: EPEVTQTPSHQVTQMGQEVILRCVPISNHLYFYWYRQILGQKVEFLVSFYNNEISEKSEIFDDQFSVERPDGSNFTLKIRSTKLEDSAMYFCASSGRGEGWKKLFFGSGTQLSVL.

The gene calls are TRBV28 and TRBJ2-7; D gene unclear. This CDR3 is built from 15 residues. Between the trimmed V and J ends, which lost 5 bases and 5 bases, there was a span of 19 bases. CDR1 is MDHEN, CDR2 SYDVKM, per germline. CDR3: CASSPTAISWHEQYF. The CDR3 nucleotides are TGTGCCAGCAGTCCAACAGCGATAAGTTGGCACGAGCAGTACTTC. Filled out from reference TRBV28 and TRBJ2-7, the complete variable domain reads DVKVTQSSRYLVKRTGEKVFLECVQDMDHENMFWYRQDPGLGLRLIYFSYDVKMKEKGDIPEGYSVSREKKERFSLILESASTNQTSMYLCASSPTAISWHEQYFGPGTRLTVT.

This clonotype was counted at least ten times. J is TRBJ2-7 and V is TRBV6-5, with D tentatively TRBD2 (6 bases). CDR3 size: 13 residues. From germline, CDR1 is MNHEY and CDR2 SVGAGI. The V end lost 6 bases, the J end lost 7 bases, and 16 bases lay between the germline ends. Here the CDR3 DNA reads TGTGCCAGCAGACTAGGAAGGGCGGGGGAGCAGTACTTC. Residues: CASRLGRAGEQYF.

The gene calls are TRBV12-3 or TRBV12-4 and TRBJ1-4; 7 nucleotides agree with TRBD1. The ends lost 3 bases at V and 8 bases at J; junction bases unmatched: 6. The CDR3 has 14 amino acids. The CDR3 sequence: CASSFSGQEEKLFF. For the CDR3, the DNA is TGTGCCAGCAGTTTTTCTGGACAGGAGGAAAAACTGTTTTTT.

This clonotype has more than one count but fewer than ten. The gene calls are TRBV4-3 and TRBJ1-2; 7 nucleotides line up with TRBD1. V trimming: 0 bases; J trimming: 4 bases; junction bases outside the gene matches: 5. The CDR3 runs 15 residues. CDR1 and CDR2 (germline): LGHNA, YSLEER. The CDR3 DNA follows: TGCGCCAGCAGCCAAGAGGTCGGGACAGTCTATGGCTACACCTTC. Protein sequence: CASSQEVGTVYGYTF.

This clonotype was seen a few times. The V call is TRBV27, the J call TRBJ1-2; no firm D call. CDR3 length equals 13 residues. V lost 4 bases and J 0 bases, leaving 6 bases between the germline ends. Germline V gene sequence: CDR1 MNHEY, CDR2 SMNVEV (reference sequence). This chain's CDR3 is CASSSSANYGYTF. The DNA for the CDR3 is TGTGCCAGCAGTTCCTCAGCTAACTATGGCTACACCTTC.

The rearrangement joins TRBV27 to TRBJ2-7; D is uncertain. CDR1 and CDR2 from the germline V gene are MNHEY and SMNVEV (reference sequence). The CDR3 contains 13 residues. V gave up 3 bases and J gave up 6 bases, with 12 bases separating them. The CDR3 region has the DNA TGTGCCAGCAGTTTGTGGCTAGGCTCCGAGCAGTACTTC. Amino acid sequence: CASSLWLGSEQYF.

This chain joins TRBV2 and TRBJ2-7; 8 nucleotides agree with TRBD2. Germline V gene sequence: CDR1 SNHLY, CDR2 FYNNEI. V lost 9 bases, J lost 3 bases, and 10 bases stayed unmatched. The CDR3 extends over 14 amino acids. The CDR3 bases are TGTGCCAGGCGACTGGGGGGGACTAGCTACGAGCAGTACTTC. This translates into CARRLGGTSYEQYF.